One and the same sample provided the 20 T cell receptor beta chains below, sequenced in a study of identical twins (dated by TCRdb to the mid-2010s). Library method: 5' RACE. The data were produced on an Illumina HiSeq 2000. In-frame beta chains were kept once TCRdb had trimmed the public reads at Q25 with fastp and called clones with MiXCR. Rows are unified per CDR3 protein, each entry keeping the most common DNA and genes. This sample gives fewer than 250,000 distinct CDR3 sequences in total; 9.4% of them show up just once. 5.1% of the sample belongs to the ten largest clones. What was sequenced was memory (CD45RO+) T cells sorted from blood. The sample's cell subset or site, from its label and the paper: CD45RO+ enriched T cells. The receptors stem from a woman aged 18-30 years in good health.

The chain carries TRBV2 and TRBJ1-2; tentative D call: TRBD1 (5 bases). The CDR3 is 14 amino acids. Germline CDR1 SNHLY, CDR2 FYNNEI. The germline V and J ends were trimmed by 2 bases and 5 bases, with 12 bases remaining between them. The DNA for the CDR3 is TGTGCCAGCAGTGAAACGGGGCAGTTATATGGCTACACCTTC. It is translated as CASSETGQLYGYTF.

This clonotype turned up a few times. The J gene is TRBJ1-1, the V gene TRBV12-3 or TRBV12-4; D perhaps matches TRBD1 (5 bases). V was pared by 10 bases and J by 4 bases, with 19 bases between. The CDR3 is 14 residues long. CDR3 in DNA: TGTGCCACGGGGACGGACGAGCGGGGCACTGAAGCTTTCTTT. Protein: CATGTDERGTEAFF.

The V and J genes are TRBV30 and TRBJ2-7; D ambiguous. Germline V gene data show CDR1 as GTSNPN and CDR2 as SVGIG (reference sequence). CDR3 length: 11 residues. The V end lost 0 bases, the J end lost 2 bases, and 2 bases lay between the germline ends. CDR3 residues: CAWSVTYEQYF. The CDR3 nucleotides are TGTGCCTGGAGTGTCACCTACGAGCAGTACTTC.

This clonotype appeared many times. This chain joins TRBV7-2 and TRBJ2-1; a possible D gene is TRBD2 (5 bases). CDR1 is SGHTA, CDR2 FQGNSA, per germline. The CDR3 is 14 amino acids. The germline V and J ends were trimmed by 0 bases and 8 bases, with 11 bases remaining between them. The chain's CDR3 is CASSLAPGYDEQFF. The CDR3 DNA reads as TGTGCCAGCAGCTTAGCGCCGGGGTACGATGAGCAGTTCTTC.

This clonotype has a handful of counts. V is TRBV5-1 and J is TRBJ1-3; D unclear. V shed 4 bases and J shed 2 bases, with 16 bases lying between them. The CDR3 has 16 amino acids. Germline CDR1 reads SGHRS; CDR2 reads YFSETQ. The CDR3 loop is CASSPEVSGTGNTIYF. The CDR3, as DNA: TGCGCCAGCAGCCCCGAGGTGTCGGGGACTGGAAACACCATATATTTT.

The chain recombines TRBV19 with TRBJ2-1; the D gene is possibly TRBD1 (5 bases). Germline V CDR1 and CDR2: LNHDA, SQIVND (reference sequence). Between the trimmed V and J ends, which lost 6 bases and 0 bases, there was a span of 9 bases. The CDR3 loop spans 14 amino acids. The CDR3 here is CASRSDSSYNEQFF. CDR3 nucleotides: TGTGCCAGTAGGAGCGACAGCTCCTACAATGAGCAGTTCTTC.

This clonotype was detected only a few times. This chain joins TRBV4-1 and TRBJ1-3, with D possibly TRBD1 on 6 matching bases. The CDR3 extends over 14 amino acids. Between the trimmed V and J ends, which lost 4 bases and 2 bases, there was a span of 9 bases. Looked up from germline, CDR1 is MGHRA and CDR2 is YSYEKL. CDR3 sequence (DNA): TGCGCCAGCAGCCGAGCAGGGGCTGGAAACACCATATATTTT. It encodes CASSRAGAGNTIYF.

This clonotype was picked up a small number of times. The chain links TRBV20-1 to TRBJ2-5; D is tentatively TRBD1 or TRBD2 (5 bases each). CDR3 length: 15 residues. V lost 6 bases, J lost 2 bases, and 19 bases lay in between. CDR1 and CDR2 from the germline V gene are DFQATT and SNEGSKA (reference sequence). The CDR3 loop is CSASRPGRSQETQYF. The CDR3 DNA is TGCAGTGCGTCTCGTCCGGGACGCTCACAAGAGACCCAGTACTTC.

In nucleotides, the CDR3 is TGCGCCAGCAGCTTGGGACAGGCAAGCGAGCAGTACTTC. Translating it yields CASSLGQASEQYF. The chain is built from TRBV5-1 and TRBJ2-7, with a possible D match to TRBD1 (6 bases). CDR1 is SGHRS, CDR2 YFSETQ, per germline. The CDR3 has 13 residues. V was shortened by 0 bases and J by 6 bases, with 10 bases between the two germline ends. Looking up the rest from reference TRBV5-1 and TRBJ2-7 gives the full variable domain: KAGVTQTPRYLIKTRGQQVTLSCSPISGHRSVSWYQQTPGQGLQFLFEYFSETQRNKGNFPGRFSGRQFSNSRSEMNVSTLELGDSALYLCASSLGQASEQYFGPGTRLTVT.

The rearrangement joins TRBV9 to TRBJ1-2; the D is unclear. The CDR3 has 15 residues. Deletions cut 4 bases from V and 1 base from J, with 14 bases between. The germline V gene has CDR1 SGDLS and CDR2 YYNGEE. CDR3 DNA sequence: TGTGCCAGCAGCCCCTCGACGGATAATAACTATGGCTACACCTTC. Its translation: CASSPSTDNNYGYTF.

This clonotype appeared a few times. V and J are TRBV4-3 and TRBJ2-7; TRBD2 matches 7 bases. Germline CDR1 reads LGHNA; CDR2 reads YSLEER. This CDR3 contains 16 residues. J gave up 2 bases and V 3 bases, and 10 bases lay outside the gene matches. Here the CDR3 reads CASSHLRASGPYEQYF. CDR3 DNA sequence: TGCGCCAGCAGCCACTTGAGGGCTAGCGGCCCCTACGAGCAGTACTTC.

This clonotype was seen repeatedly, ten times or more. The genes are TRBV2 and TRBJ2-1; tentatively, D is TRBD2 (6 bases). Germline V gene sequence: CDR1 SNHLY, CDR2 FYNNEI. The germline V and J ends were trimmed by 7 bases and 6 bases, with 10 bases remaining between them. The CDR3 spans 12 residues. The CDR3, as DNA: TGTGCCAGCAAGCAGGAGGGCAATGAGCAGTTCTTC. Its protein is CASKQEGNEQFF.

In regard to this clonotype: A read error is possible here, since a much larger clone lies one base away. V usage is TRBV12-3 or TRBV12-4 and J usage is TRBJ2-7, with D possibly matching TRBD2 (6 bases). This CDR3 is 14 amino acids long. DNA of the CDR3: TGTGCCAGCAGTTGGAGGGACTCGACCTACGAGCACTACTTC. This encodes CASSWRDSTYEHYF.

This clonotype came up many times. This sequence joins TRBV4-2 and TRBJ2-5; TRBD2 matches 16 bases. From germline, CDR1 is LGHNA and CDR2 YNFKEQ. V was pared by 0 bases and J by 7 bases, with 17 bases of the junction left unmatched. The CDR3 runs to 21 residues. CDR3 nucleotides: TGTGCCAGCAGCCAAGAGATGATGGTTAGAGGGACTAGCGGGGGGGCCCCGACCCAGTACTTC. As protein: CASSQEMMVRGTSGGAPTQYF.

The chain links TRBV6-5 to TRBJ2-4; D is undetermined. The CDR3 consists of 13 residues. The germline V gene encodes CDR1 MNHEY and CDR2 SVGAGI. The V end was cut by 0 bases, the J end by 7 bases, with 7 bases between. The CDR3 DNA is TGTGCCAGCAGTTACTCGCCGGACAACATTCAGTACTTC. Encoded protein: CASSYSPDNIQYF.

The chain joins TRBV9 to TRBJ1-1; D is uncertain. Trimming left V 4 bases short and J 5 bases short, with 12 bases between. CDR1 is SGDLS, CDR2 YYNGEE, per germline. This CDR3 spans 13 amino acids. The CDR3 is CASSIRLGTEAFF. CDR3 DNA: TGTGCCAGCAGCATTAGATTGGGGACTGAAGCTTTCTTT.

In its sample, this clonotype was seen many times. V usage is TRBV10-3 and J usage is TRBJ2-3; D is unclear. Trimming removed 7 bases at V and 5 bases at J, with 16 bases between. The germline V gene encodes CDR1 ENHRY and CDR2 SYGVKD. This CDR3 spans 14 amino acids. CDR3 DNA sequence: TGTGCCATCAAGGCAACAGCCGGCGGAGATACGCAGTATTTT. Protein: CAIKATAGGDTQYF.

This clonotype was recorded many times. V gene TRBV7-2 combines with J gene TRBJ2-3; D may be TRBD1 (6 bases). The CDR3 covers 16 residues. Trimming took off 2 bases at V and 4 bases at J, with 16 bases between the two ends. The germline gives CDR1 SGHTA, CDR2 FQGNSA. The CDR3 region has the DNA TGTGCCAGCAGCTTAAATCCCACAGGGTACCCAGATACGCAGTATTTT. It is translated as CASSLNPTGYPDTQYF. Full variable domain (remainder filled in from reference TRBV7-2 and TRBJ2-3): GAGVSQSPSNKVTEKGKDVELRCDPISGHTALYWYRQSLGQGLEFLIYFQGNSAPDKSGLPSDRFSAERTGGSVSTLTIQRTQQEDSAVYLCASSLNPTGYPDTQYFGPGTRLTVL.

This chain joins TRBV28 and TRBJ2-4; D tentatively fits TRBD1 or TRBD2 (5 bases each). The V and J ends lost 6 bases and 8 bases respectively, with 14 bases between them. Germline CDR1 and CDR2: MDHEN and SYDVKM. The CDR3 runs to 13 residues. CDR3 in amino acids: CASSPPGPDIQYF. CDR3 coding DNA: TGTGCCAGCAGCCCCCCGGGGCCGGACATTCAGTACTTC.

This clonotype was seen a handful of times. The rearrangement links TRBV11-3 to TRBJ2-7; perhaps TRBD1 as D (5 bases). The CDR3 is 15 amino acids. Germline-derived CDR1 and CDR2 are SGHNT and YENEEA. The V gene lost 3 bases and the J gene lost 0 bases, with 12 bases spanning the gap. The CDR3 bases are TGTGCCAGCAGCTTCCAAGGGGCCCTCTCCTACGAGCAGTACTTC. The encoded protein is CASSFQGALSYEQYF.